The clone carrying this TCR beta chain was seen a single time. The sample belongs to a study of blood T cell repertoires in COVID-19. Authors' methods: Estimation of nucleated cell counts relied on the amplification of reference gene primers. The assay was immunoSEQ multiplex PCR, and TCRdb's table has in-frame clones only and misses some. V, J and clone size are those of that table, while D and trimming were read from the DNA. Of about 75,000 clones in the sample, approximately 90% are singletons; the top ten hold over 6%. The trim removed 7 bases at V and 10 bases at J, leaving 13 bases unmatched. The CDR3 runs 15 residues. In germline, CDR1 is LNHDA, CDR2 SQIVND (reference sequence).

The sequence was obtained from a woman in her 70s with acute or convalescent COVID-19. Material for sequencing was peripheral blood. V is TRBV19 and J is TRBJ1-6; 7 bases align to TRBD1. CDR3 region: CASTPGRGQGSPLHF. DNA of the CDR3: TGTGCCAGTACCCCGGGTAGGGGGCAAGGCTCACCCCTCCACTTT.